This TCR beta chain originates from a study of beta chain features in type 1 diabetes. Findings of the study overall: At VDJ recombination sites, type 1 diabetes patients had fewer insertions and more deleted nucleotides. Resolution of whether HLA type affects TCRB rearrangement was not achieved here. Type 1 diabetes patients had moderately but significantly shorter TCRB CDR3s in all four CD4+ subsets.

Expressed TCRB transcripts were sequenced because the isolated RNA had all been reverse transcribed beforehand. Roughly 3.5 million reads per sample on average were obtained from naive, central memory and regulatory T cell samples. Data came from immunoSEQ multiplex PCR; TCRdb stores just in-frame clones and leaves some out. Of 500,000 to 650,000 clones in the sample, around 12% were seen once. Stem cell-like memory, regulatory, central memory and naive CD4+ cells were sorted via CD45RO/CCR7/CD25/CD127/CD95/CD27. This clone showed up just a few times. No antigen is known for it. The TCR sequence derives from a man between 25 and 39 years old with type 1 diabetes. Sequenced: naive CD4+ T cells from blood.

CDR3 loop: CASSQTRQGSGTQYF. The CDR3 DNA is TGCGCCAGCAGCCAAACCCGACAGGGGTCGGGTACGCAGTATTTT. The chain joins TRBV4-3 to TRBJ2-3; 8 bases align to TRBD1. The V gene end was trimmed by 2 bases and the J gene end by 8 bases; junction bases not matched to a gene: 9. CDR3 length: 15 residues. Germline CDR1 is LGHNA and CDR2 is YSLEER.